This entry lists 29 T cell receptor beta chains sequenced from one sample in a study of T cell clonotyping in hematopoietic cell transplantation. Sequenced by immunoSEQ multiplex PCR; TCRdb stores in-frame clones only, minus some. The data hold roughly 30,000 clones, with 82% observed a single time. Time point described: recipient sample about 28 days before transplant, after cytoreduction. The sample consisted of peripheral blood mononuclear cells, taken before stem cell transplant. Every receptor here comes from a man aged 35 to 55 with acute myeloid leukemia. Some clones in this sample may be carry-over from other donors' samples.

J is TRBJ2-7 and V is TRBV5-6; D unclear. There are 14 residues in the CDR3. V was trimmed by 4 bases and J by 0 bases, leaving 11 bases between them. The germline V gene has CDR1 SGHDT and CDR2 YYEEEE. The CDR3 reads CASSSKGGSYEQYF. The DNA for the CDR3 is TGTGCCAGCAGCAGCAAGGGTGGCTCCTACGAGCAGTACTTC.

V usage is TRBV4-2 and J usage is TRBJ1-1; 7 bases match TRBD1. V lost 0 bases, J lost 3 bases, and 7 bases stayed unmatched. The V gene's germline CDR1 is LGHNA and CDR2 YNFKEQ. This CDR3 region has 16 residues. For the CDR3, the DNA is TGTGCCAGCAGCCAAGAAGGCGCAGGGGGGGACACTGAAGCTTTCTTT. Amino acid sequence: CASSQEGAGGDTEAFF.

The chain combines TRBV29-1 with TRBJ2-5; D tentatively fits TRBD1 or TRBD2 (7 bases each). This CDR3 spans 13 amino acids. Germline lookup yields CDR1 SQVTM and CDR2 ANQGSEA. Between the trimmed V and J ends, which lost 7 bases and 5 bases, there was a span of 17 bases. The chain's CDR3 is CSAGGRAVETQYF. The CDR3 region has the DNA TGCAGCGCAGGGGGGAGGGCGGTGGAGACCCAGTACTTC.

The chain has TRBV6-5 and TRBJ1-6; D not resolved. Trimming removed 6 bases at V and 0 bases at J, with 6 bases between. The CDR3 sequence is 14 residues long. Germline-derived CDR1 and CDR2 are MNHEY and SVGAGI. CDR3 loop: CASRMASYNSPLHF. CDR3 nucleotide sequence: TGTGCCAGCAGGATGGCCTCCTATAATTCACCCCTCCACTTT.

The rearrangement uses TRBV4-2 and TRBJ1-3; unclear D gene. This CDR3 contains 16 residues. The germline V gene has CDR1 LGHNA and CDR2 YNFKEQ. V was shortened by 0 bases and J by 0 bases, with 9 bases between the two germline ends. This CDR3 reads CASSQEPVLSGNTIYF. The DNA of the CDR3 is TGTGCCAGCAGCCAAGAACCGGTGCTCTCTGGAAACACCATATATTTT.

This clone has only one observation. V gene TRBV28 combines with J gene TRBJ2-7; TRBD2 aligns across 8 bases. V dropped 7 bases and J dropped 2; count of bases not matched to a gene: 7. There are 14 residues in the CDR3. Germline V gives CDR1 MDHEN, CDR2 SYDVKM. The CDR3 coding sequence is TGTGCCAGCACCCCGGGGGGGCCACCCTACGAGCAGTACTTC. It encodes CASTPGGPPYEQYF. The variable domain in full, with the rest retrieved from reference TRBV28 and TRBJ2-7, is DVKVTQSSRYLVKRTGEKVFLECVQDMDHENMFWYRQDPGLGLRLIYFSYDVKMKEKGDIPEGYSVSREKKERFSLILESASTNQTSMYLCASTPGGPPYEQYFGPGTRLTVT.

The V call is TRBV7-6, the J call TRBJ2-7; 11 nucleotides match TRBD1. V lost 5 bases, J lost 1 base, and 1 base stayed unmatched. Germline V lookup: CDR1 SGHVS, CDR2 FNYEAQ. This CDR3 has 14 residues. Here the CDR3 reads CASSRDRGSYEQYF. CDR3 bases: TGTGCCAGCAGCCGGGACAGGGGGTCCTACGAGCAGTACTTC.

This chain joins TRBV9 and TRBJ2-3; D is unclear. The CDR3 is made up of 14 amino acids. Germline V gives CDR1 SGDLS, CDR2 YYNGEE. Trimming took off 0 bases at V and 2 bases at J, with 7 bases between the two ends. The CDR3 bases are TGTGCCAGCAGCGTAGAGCCCTTCACAGATACGCAGTATTTT. Its protein product is CASSVEPFTDTQYF.

This clone was observed a single time. The chain couples TRBV29-1 to TRBJ1-2, with 12 nucleotides matching TRBD1. The CDR3 consists of 13 residues. Germline-derived CDR1 and CDR2 are SQVTM and ANQGSEA. V was clipped by 7 bases and J by 7 bases; unmatched bases: 7. CDR3 protein: CSGRDRGRRGYTF. CDR3 coding DNA: TGCAGCGGCCGGGACAGGGGGCGCCGTGGCTACACCTTC.

The chain has TRBV5-1 and TRBJ2-3; the match to TRBD2 covers 13 bases. With V trimmed by 3 bases and J by 4 bases, 2 bases remained unmatched. CDR3 size: 15 residues. Germline loops: CDR1 SGHRS, CDR2 YFSETQ. CDR3 protein: CASSSLAGGADTQYF. The CDR3 DNA reads TGCGCCAGCAGCTCACTAGCGGGAGGGGCAGATACGCAGTATTTT. Full variable domain (rest looked up from reference TRBV5-1 and TRBJ2-3): KAGVTQTPRYLIKTRGQQVTLSCSPISGHRSVSWYQQTPGQGLQFLFEYFSETQRNKGNFPGRFSGRQFSNSRSEMNVSTLELGDSALYLCASSSLAGGADTQYFGPGTRLTVL.

The chain carries TRBV4-1 and TRBJ1-3; D perhaps matches TRBD1 (5 bases). From germline, CDR1 is MGHRA and CDR2 YSYEKL. The V end lost 1 base, the J end lost 0 bases, and 16 bases lay between the germline ends. CDR3 length: 18 residues. The DNA for the CDR3 is TGCGCCAGCAGCCAAGGTGAGCAGGGATCGAGCTCTGGAAACACCATATATTTT. As protein: CASSQGEQGSSSGNTIYF.

This rearrangement joins TRBV2 to TRBJ2-7; D unclear. The length of the CDR3 is 12 residues. CDR1 SNHLY and CDR2 FYNNEI come from the germline V gene. Trimming removed 6 bases at V and 5 bases at J, with 11 bases between. The CDR3 sequence is CASRRMGHEQYF. The CDR3 DNA follows: TGTGCCAGCAGGAGAATGGGCCACGAGCAGTACTTC.

This clone came up a few times. The rearrangement links TRBV11-2 to TRBJ2-2; D is uncertain. Germline V gene data show CDR1 as SGHAT and CDR2 as FQNNGV. V was trimmed by 2 bases and J by 2 bases, leaving 6 bases between them. This CDR3 has 14 amino acids. The CDR3 DNA reads TGTGCCAGCAGCTTACCCCCCAACACCGGGGAGCTGTTTTTT. This translates into CASSLPPNTGELFF. The whole variable domain, filled in from reference TRBV11-2 and TRBJ2-2, reads EAGVAQSPRYKIIEKRQSVAFWCNPISGHATLYWYQQILGQGPKLLIQFQNNGVVDDSQLPKDRFSAERLKGVDSTLKIQPAKLEDSAVYLCASSLPPNTGELFFGEGSRLTVL.

The V gene is TRBV6-6, the J gene TRBJ1-1; D unresolved. CDR3 size: 11 residues. Germline values: CDR1 MNHNY, CDR2 SVGAGI (reference sequence). With 8 bases removed from V and 4 bases from J, the gap between germline ends came to 8 bases. CDR3 DNA sequence: TGTGCCAGCGGTTGGGGCACTGAAGCTTTCTTT. Amino acid sequence: CASGWGTEAFF.

The J gene is TRBJ1-3, the V gene TRBV9, with D possibly matching TRBD1 (6 bases). V was clipped by 5 bases and J by 4 bases, with 13 bases between them. Germline V gene data show CDR1 as SGDLS and CDR2 as YYNGEE. CDR3 length: 14 amino acids. The CDR3 DNA follows: TGTGCCAGCAGTCAACAGGGCTTCGGAAACACCATATATTTT. Residues: CASSQQGFGNTIYF.

The chain combines TRBV2 with TRBJ2-7, with D unresolved. CDR3 length equals 13 residues. CDR1 and CDR2 (germline): SNHLY, FYNNEI. The V end lost 3 bases, the J end lost 3 bases, and 9 bases lay between the germline ends. The CDR3 region is CASSESLYYEQYF. CDR3 DNA: TGTGCCAGCAGTGAGAGTCTTTACTACGAGCAGTACTTC.

The chain links TRBV5-1 to TRBJ2-4, with D tentatively TRBD1 or TRBD2 (5 bases each). V was cut by 4 bases and J by 6 bases, with 23 bases left in between. The CDR3 has 17 residues. Per germline, CDR1 SGHRS and CDR2 YFSETQ. CDR3 loop: CASSPWPHGARGNIQYF. The DNA of the CDR3 is TGCGCCAGCAGCCCTTGGCCCCATGGGGCTCGGGGAAACATTCAGTACTTC. Using reference TRBV5-1 and TRBJ2-4 for the parts outside the CDR3, the full variable domain is KAGVTQTPRYLIKTRGQQVTLSCSPISGHRSVSWYQQTPGQGLQFLFEYFSETQRNKGNFPGRFSGRQFSNSRSEMNVSTLELGDSALYLCASSPWPHGARGNIQYFGAGTRLSVL.

This clone was seen just once. The chain joins TRBV28 to TRBJ2-2; the D is unclear. Trimming shortened V by 6 bases and J by 5 bases, and 13 bases separated the two germline ends. The CDR3 is 14 residues long. The germline CDR1 and CDR2 sequences are MDHEN and SYDVKM. DNA for the CDR3: TGTGCCAGCAGCAAACTAAGACGGACCGGGGAGCTGTTTTTT. It specifies CASSKLRRTGELFF.

The chain joins TRBV11-2 to TRBJ2-1; D perhaps matches TRBD2 (5 bases). The germline CDR1 and CDR2 sequences are SGHAT and FQNNGV. V gave up 5 bases and J gave up 3 bases, with 8 bases separating them. This CDR3 is 13 amino acids long. The CDR3: CASSPDFYNEQFF. DNA for the CDR3: TGTGCCAGCAGCCCGGACTTCTACAATGAGCAGTTCTTC. Drawing the rest from reference TRBV11-2 and TRBJ2-1, the complete variable domain is EAGVAQSPRYKIIEKRQSVAFWCNPISGHATLYWYQQILGQGPKLLIQFQNNGVVDDSQLPKDRFSAERLKGVDSTLKIQPAKLEDSAVYLCASSPDFYNEQFFGPGTRLTVL.

The chain uses TRBV4-2 and TRBJ1-2; D gene unclear. The V gene's germline CDR1 is LGHNA and CDR2 YNFKEQ. CDR3 length: 12 residues. V was cut by 1 base and J by 2 bases, with 2 bases left in between. This CDR3 reads CASSQGNYGYTF. The CDR3 bases are TGTGCCAGCAGCCAAGGGAACTATGGCTACACCTTC.

The chain employs TRBV30 and TRBJ2-3; D is uncertain. The V gene lost 3 bases and the J gene lost 4 bases, with 11 bases spanning the gap. Germline loops: CDR1 GTSNPN, CDR2 SVGIG (reference sequence). This CDR3 region has 13 residues. The CDR3 region has the DNA TGTGCCTGGAGGACCACTTCTGCAGATACGCAGTATTTT. The encoded protein is CAWRTTSADTQYF.

V is TRBV10-3 and J is TRBJ1-1, with unresolved D. The germline V gene has CDR1 ENHRY and CDR2 SYGVKD. V lost 11 bases, J lost 3 bases, and 19 bases lay in between. This CDR3 has 14 amino acids. The CDR3 DNA is TGTGCCGCTTCGAGTTGGTTTGGGGACACTGAAGCTTTCTTT. Protein sequence: CAASSWFGDTEAFF.

This clone came up a few times. This chain uses TRBV30 with TRBJ1-2; D is possibly TRBD1 (6 bases). Germline-derived CDR1 and CDR2 are GTSNPN and SVGIG (reference sequence). The CDR3 sequence is 13 residues long. Trimming removed 0 bases at V and 5 bases at J, with 10 bases between. CDR3 nucleotides: TGTGCCTGGAGTGTTAGGGGGGCGTATGGCTACACCTTC. This gives the protein CAWSVRGAYGYTF.

J is TRBJ1-6 and V is TRBV27, with D possibly being TRBD1 (6 bases). V lost 2 bases and J lost 6, with 11 bases in between. Germline V gene sequence: CDR1 MNHEY, CDR2 SMNVEV (reference sequence). The CDR3 loop spans 15 amino acids. The CDR3 is CASSLGGRGNSPLHF. The CDR3 nucleotides are TGTGCCAGCAGTTTAGGGGGGCGCGGTAATTCACCCCTCCACTTT.

This chain connects TRBV7-8 to TRBJ2-7; the D gene is possibly TRBD2 (5 bases). This CDR3 spans 14 amino acids. From germline, CDR1 is SGHVS and CDR2 FQNEAQ. Trimming took 5 bases from V and 7 from J, leaving 18 bases between them. CDR3 nucleotides: TGTGCCAGCAGCCCCGGTTGGGAGTTGGGAGAGCAGTACTTC. Translating gives CASSPGWELGEQYF.

The gene calls are TRBV23-1 and TRBJ1-5; the match to TRBD1 covers 7 bases. TRBV23-1 is reported as an ORF; its role is uncertain. V gave up 10 bases and J gave up 7 bases; unmatched junction bases: 10. This CDR3 region has 13 residues. DNA of the CDR3: TGCGCCACCCCTTGGGGACAGAGCCAGCCCCAGCATTTT. Amino acid sequence: CATPWGQSQPQHF.

This clone was recorded a few times. The chain carries TRBV7-9 and TRBJ2-1; 9 bases agree with TRBD2. Germline loops: CDR1 SEHNR, CDR2 FQNEAQ (reference sequence). The J segment lost 3 bases and the V segment lost 5 bases, leaving 8 bases of the junction unmatched. The CDR3 contains 16 residues. Here the CDR3 reads CASSPQVAGDYNEQFF. Here the CDR3 DNA reads TGTGCCAGCAGCCCCCAGGTAGCGGGGGACTACAATGAGCAGTTCTTC.

This clone has only a few counts. One end of the junction is discordant with germline, which a read error may explain. V is TRBV6-5 and J is TRBJ2-2, with D possibly being TRBD2 (5 bases). This CDR3 is 14 amino acids long. Germline V gene lookup returns CDR1 MNHEY and CDR2 SVGAGI. In DNA form, the CDR3 reads TGTGCCACTGCCCAAGGCTTCGACACCGGGGAGCTGCTTTTT. Its translation: CATAQGFDTGELLF.

The chain is built from TRBV11-2 and TRBJ2-7; TRBD1 matches at 7 bases. Germline trimming cut 1 base from V and 3 bases from J; bases unmatched to any gene: 9. CDR1 is SGHAT and CDR2 is FQNNGV in the germline V gene. This CDR3 is built from 16 residues. CDR3 nucleotide sequence: TGTGCCAGCAGCTTAGGTCCAGGGGGTACTATCTACGAGCAGTACTTC. It codes for CASSLGPGGTIYEQYF.